This T cell receptor (beta chain) derives from a study of radiotherapy plus CTLA-4 blockade in lung cancer. Whole-study findings and limits: TCR clones originating in tumors grew in number in blood after radiotherapy plus ipilimumab.

In germline, CDR1 is MNHNS, CDR2 SASEGT. The length of the CDR3 is 15 residues. The trim removed 3 bases at V and 2 bases at J, leaving 2 bases unmatched. With ipilimumab providing CTLA-4 blockade, focal radiation was administered to patients who had chemo-refractory metastatic non-small-cell lung cancer. About this clone itself: Antigen unknown.

The repertoire was sequenced with immunoSEQ multiplex PCR; TCRdb's copy has only in-frame clones and lacks some. The repertoire consists of 110,000 or so clones, with about four fifths occurring once and the leading ten covering about 5.2%. V usage is TRBV6-1 and J usage is TRBJ2-1; 9 bases are shared with TRBD2. This receptor was obtained from a human donor with non-small cell lung cancer who had a partial response to radiotherapy plus ipilimumab. Sequenced here: peripheral blood, sampled from a patient treated with radiotherapy plus ipilimumab. The CDR3 region is CASSDASGAYNEQFF. CDR3 nucleotides: TGTGCCAGCAGTGATGCTAGCGGGGCCTACAATGAGCAGTTCTTC.